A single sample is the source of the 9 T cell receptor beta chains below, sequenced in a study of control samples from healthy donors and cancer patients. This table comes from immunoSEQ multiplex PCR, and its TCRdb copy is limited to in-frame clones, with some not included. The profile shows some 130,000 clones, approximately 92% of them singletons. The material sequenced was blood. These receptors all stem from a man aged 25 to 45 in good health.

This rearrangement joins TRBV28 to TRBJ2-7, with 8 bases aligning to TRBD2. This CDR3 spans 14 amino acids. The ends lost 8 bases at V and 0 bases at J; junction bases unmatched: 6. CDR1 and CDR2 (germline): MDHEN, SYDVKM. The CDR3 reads CASSRGRLSYEQYF. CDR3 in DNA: TGTGCCAGCTCGCGCGGGAGGCTCTCCTACGAGCAGTACTTC.

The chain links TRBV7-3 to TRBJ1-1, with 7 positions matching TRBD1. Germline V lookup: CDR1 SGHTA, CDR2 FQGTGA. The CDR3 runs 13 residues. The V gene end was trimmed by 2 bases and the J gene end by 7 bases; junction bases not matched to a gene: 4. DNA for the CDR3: TGTGCCAGCAGCTTACAACAGGGGTTTGAAGCTTTCTTT. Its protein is CASSLQQGFEAFF.

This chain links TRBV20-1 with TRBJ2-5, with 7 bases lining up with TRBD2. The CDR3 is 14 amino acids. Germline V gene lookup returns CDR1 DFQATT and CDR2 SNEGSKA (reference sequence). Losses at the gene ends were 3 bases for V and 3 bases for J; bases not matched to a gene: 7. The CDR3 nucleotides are TGCAGTGCTAGTAAGGGCGGGACTAAAGAGACCCAGTACTTC. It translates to CSASKGGTKETQYF.

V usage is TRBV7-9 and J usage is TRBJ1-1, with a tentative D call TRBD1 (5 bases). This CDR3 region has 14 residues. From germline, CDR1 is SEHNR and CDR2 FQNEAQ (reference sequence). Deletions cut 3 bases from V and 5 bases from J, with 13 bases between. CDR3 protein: CASSFGTLRTEAFF. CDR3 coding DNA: TGTGCCAGCAGCTTCGGGACGCTGAGGACTGAAGCTTTCTTT.

The CDR3 region has the DNA TGTGCCAGCAGCCAGTTACTAGCGGGAGTTGAGACCCAGTACTTC. The encoded protein is CASSQLLAGVETQYF. The gene calls are TRBV14 and TRBJ2-5; 11 nucleotides match TRBD2. The trim removed 3 bases at V and 5 bases at J, leaving 5 bases unmatched. In germline, CDR1 is SGHDN, CDR2 FVKESK. The CDR3 loop spans 15 amino acids.

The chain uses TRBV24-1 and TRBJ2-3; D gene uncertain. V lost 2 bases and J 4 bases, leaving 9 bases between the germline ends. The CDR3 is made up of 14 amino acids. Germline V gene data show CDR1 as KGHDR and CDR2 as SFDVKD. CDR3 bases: TGTGCCACCAGTGATTCCTCTAGGGCAGATACGCAGTATTTT. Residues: CATSDSSRADTQYF.

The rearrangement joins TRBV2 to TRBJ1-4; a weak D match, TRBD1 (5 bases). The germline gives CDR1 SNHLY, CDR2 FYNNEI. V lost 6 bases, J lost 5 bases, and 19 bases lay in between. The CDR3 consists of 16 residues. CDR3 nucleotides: TGTGCCAGCAGACCTGGGACTGCCGGCGAGAATGAAAAACTGTTTTTT. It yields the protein CASRPGTAGENEKLFF.

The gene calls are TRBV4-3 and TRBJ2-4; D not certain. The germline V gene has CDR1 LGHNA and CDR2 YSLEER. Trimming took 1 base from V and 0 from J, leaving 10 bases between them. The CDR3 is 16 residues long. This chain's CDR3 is CASSQVARIAKNIQYF. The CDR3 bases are TGCGCCAGCAGCCAAGTGGCTAGGATAGCCAAAAACATTCAGTACTTC.

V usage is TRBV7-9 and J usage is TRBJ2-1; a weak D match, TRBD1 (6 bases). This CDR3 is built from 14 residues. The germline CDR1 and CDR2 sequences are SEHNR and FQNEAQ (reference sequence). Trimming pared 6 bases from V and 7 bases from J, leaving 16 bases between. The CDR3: CASRTDRYQNEQFF. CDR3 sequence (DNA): TGTGCCAGCAGGACCGACAGGTATCAAAATGAGCAGTTCTTC.